This TCR beta chain is drawn from a study of blood T cell repertoires in COVID-19. Background on the study: Collection of acute and convalescent COVID-19 samples took place in the United States, Italy and Spain. PBMCs, B-cell-depleted T cells, or T cells were the source of the cDNA or gDNA that made up the material.

The CDR3 covers 16 residues. Trimming took 1 base from V and 5 from J, leaving 15 bases between them. In germline, CDR1 is SEHNR, CDR2 FQNEAQ (reference sequence). Original methodology: Quantification of nucleated cells was approximated via reference gene primer amplification. Profiling relied on immunoSEQ multiplex PCR, and the TCRdb table lists in-frame clones only, not all of them. The V and J calls and clone size come from that table; D and trimming were worked out from the DNA. Of 200,000 or so clones in the sample, 65% to 85% were seen once. A few counts support this clone. This TCR came from a woman aged 25 to 39 with acute or convalescent COVID-19. This chain connects TRBV7-9 to TRBJ1-5; a weak D match, TRBD1 (5 bases). Sequencing was done on a sample of peripheral blood. CDR3 protein: CASSLEQGGWDQPQHF. The CDR3 coding sequence is TGTGCCAGCAGCTTAGAGCAGGGCGGTTGGGATCAGCCCCAGCATTTT.